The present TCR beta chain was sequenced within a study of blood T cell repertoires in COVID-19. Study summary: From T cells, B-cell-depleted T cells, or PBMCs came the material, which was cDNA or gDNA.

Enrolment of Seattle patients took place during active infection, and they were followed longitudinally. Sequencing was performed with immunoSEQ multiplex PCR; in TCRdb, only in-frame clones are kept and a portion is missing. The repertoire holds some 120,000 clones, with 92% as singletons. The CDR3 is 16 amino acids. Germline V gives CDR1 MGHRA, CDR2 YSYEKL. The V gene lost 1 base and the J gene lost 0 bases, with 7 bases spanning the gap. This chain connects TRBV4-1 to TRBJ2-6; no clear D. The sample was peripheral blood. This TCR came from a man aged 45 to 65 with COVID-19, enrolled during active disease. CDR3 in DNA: TGCGCCAGCAGCCAAGTGGCGGTCTCTGGGGCCAACGTCCTGACTTTC. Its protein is CASSQVAVSGANVLTF.